What follows describes a single TCR beta chain. Other DNA sequences from this sample encode an identical CDR3 as well. Original processing methods: Scientists estimated how many nucleated cells there were by amplifying reference gene primers. Data came from immunoSEQ multiplex PCR; TCRdb stores just in-frame clones and leaves some out. V and J calls plus clone size are reproduced from that table; the DNA served to infer D and trimming. The sample has roughly 250,000 clones; 82% are singletons. This sample was included in a study of blood T cell repertoires in COVID-19. Sequenced sample: peripheral blood. The receptor was isolated from an elderly woman with active or convalescent COVID-19.

The CDR3 sequence: CASSLDSPYEQYF. In DNA form, the CDR3 reads TGCGCCAGCAGCTTGGACAGTCCTTACGAGCAGTACTTC. The chain carries TRBV5-1 and TRBJ2-7; D gene ambiguous. Trimming cost V 0 bases and J 4 bases, with 8 bases left between them. Germline assignment: CDR1 SGHRS and CDR2 YFSETQ. The CDR3 is 13 amino acids.